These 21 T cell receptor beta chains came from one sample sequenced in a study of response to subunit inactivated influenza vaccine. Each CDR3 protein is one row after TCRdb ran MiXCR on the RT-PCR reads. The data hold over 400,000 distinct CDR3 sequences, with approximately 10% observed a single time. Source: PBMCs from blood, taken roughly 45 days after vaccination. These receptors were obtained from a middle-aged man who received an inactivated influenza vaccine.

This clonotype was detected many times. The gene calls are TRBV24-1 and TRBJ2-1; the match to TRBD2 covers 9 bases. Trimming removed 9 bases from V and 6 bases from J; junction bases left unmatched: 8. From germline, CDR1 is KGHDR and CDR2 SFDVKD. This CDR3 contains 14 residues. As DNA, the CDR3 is TGTGCCACCCAAGGCCTAGCGGGAATCAATGAGCAGTTCTTC. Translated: CATQGLAGINEQFF.

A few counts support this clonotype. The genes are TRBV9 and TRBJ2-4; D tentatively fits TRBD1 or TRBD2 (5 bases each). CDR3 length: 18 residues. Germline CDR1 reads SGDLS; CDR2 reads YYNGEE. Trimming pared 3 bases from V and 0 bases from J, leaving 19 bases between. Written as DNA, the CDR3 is TGTGCCAGCAGCGCGGGACCTCGGGGTGGGTCAGCCAAAAACATTCAGTACTTC. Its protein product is CASSAGPRGGSAKNIQYF.

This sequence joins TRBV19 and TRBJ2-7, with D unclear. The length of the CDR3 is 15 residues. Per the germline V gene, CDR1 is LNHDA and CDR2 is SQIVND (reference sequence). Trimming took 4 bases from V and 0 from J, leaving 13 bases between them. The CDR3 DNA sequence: TGTGCCAGTAGTACCTTCTTCGGCAGCTCCTACGAGCAGTACTTC. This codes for CASSTFFGSSYEQYF.

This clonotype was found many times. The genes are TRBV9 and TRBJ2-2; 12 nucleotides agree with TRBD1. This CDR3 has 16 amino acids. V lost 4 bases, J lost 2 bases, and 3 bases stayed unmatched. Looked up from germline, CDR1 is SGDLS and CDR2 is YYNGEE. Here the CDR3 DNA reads TGTGCCAGCAGCTCCGGGACAGGGGGCAACACCGGGGAGCTGTTTTTT. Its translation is CASSSGTGGNTGELFF.

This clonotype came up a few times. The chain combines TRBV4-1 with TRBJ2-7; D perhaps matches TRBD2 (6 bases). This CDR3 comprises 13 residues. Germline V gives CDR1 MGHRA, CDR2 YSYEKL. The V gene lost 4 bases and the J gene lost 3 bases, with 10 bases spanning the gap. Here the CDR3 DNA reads TGCGCCAGCAGCCGCGGGGAAAGCTACGAGCAGTACTTC. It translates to CASSRGESYEQYF.

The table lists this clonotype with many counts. The CDR3 DNA reads TGTGCCAGCACTGAAGACAGGGGACGCCAGCCCCAGCATTTT. This translates into CASTEDRGRQPQHF. The chain couples TRBV6-2 or TRBV6-3 to TRBJ1-5, with 8 nucleotides matching TRBD1. CDR1 MNHEY and CDR2 SVGEGT come from the germline V gene. There are 14 residues in the CDR3. Trimming cost V 7 bases and J 7 bases; bases outside gene matches: 9.

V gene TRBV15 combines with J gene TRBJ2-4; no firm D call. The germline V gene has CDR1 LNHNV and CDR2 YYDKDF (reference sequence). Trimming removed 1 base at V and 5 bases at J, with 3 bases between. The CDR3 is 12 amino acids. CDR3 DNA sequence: TGTGCCACCAGCAGAGGGGAAAACATTCAGTACTTC. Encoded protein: CATSRGENIQYF.

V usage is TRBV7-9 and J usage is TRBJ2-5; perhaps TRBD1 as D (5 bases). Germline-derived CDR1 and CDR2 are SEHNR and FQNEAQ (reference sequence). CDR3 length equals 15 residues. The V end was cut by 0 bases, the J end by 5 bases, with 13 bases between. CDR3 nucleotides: TGTGCCAGCAGCTTAGCCGGCAGGGTGCAGGAGACCCAGTACTTC. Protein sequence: CASSLAGRVQETQYF.

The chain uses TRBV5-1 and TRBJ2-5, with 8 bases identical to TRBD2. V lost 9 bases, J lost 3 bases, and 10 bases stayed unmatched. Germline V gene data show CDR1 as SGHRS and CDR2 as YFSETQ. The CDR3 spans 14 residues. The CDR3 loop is CAILLAVAEETQYF. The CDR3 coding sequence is TGCGCCATCTTACTAGCGGTGGCCGAAGAGACCCAGTACTTC.

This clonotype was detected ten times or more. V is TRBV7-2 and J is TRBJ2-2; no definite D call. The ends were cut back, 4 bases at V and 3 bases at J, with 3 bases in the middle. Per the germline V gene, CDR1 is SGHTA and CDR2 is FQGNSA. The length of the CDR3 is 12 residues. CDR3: CASSSYTGELFF. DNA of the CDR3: TGTGCCAGCAGCTCGTACACCGGGGAGCTGTTTTTT.

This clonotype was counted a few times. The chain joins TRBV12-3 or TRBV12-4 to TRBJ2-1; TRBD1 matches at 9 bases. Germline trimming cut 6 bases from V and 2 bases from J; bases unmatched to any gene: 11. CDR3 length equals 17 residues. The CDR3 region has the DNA TGTGCCAGCAGGGCGAACAGGGGGCGATTCCCCTACAATGAGCAGTTCTTC. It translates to CASRANRGRFPYNEQFF.

In DNA form, the CDR3 reads TGTGCCAGCAGCTTTACGATTGGGGCAGTCTACACCTTC. It encodes CASSFTIGAVYTF. V is TRBV7-9 and J is TRBJ1-2; a possible D gene is TRBD1 (5 bases). V lost 3 bases, J lost 10 bases, and 15 bases lay in between. There are 13 residues in the CDR3. CDR1 is SEHNR and CDR2 is FQNEAQ in the germline V gene (reference sequence).

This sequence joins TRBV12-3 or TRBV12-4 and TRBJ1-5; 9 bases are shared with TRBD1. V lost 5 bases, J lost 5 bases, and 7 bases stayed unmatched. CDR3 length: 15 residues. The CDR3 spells CASSLTGGADQPQHF. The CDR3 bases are TGTGCCAGCAGTCTTACAGGGGGCGCGGATCAGCCCCAGCATTTT.

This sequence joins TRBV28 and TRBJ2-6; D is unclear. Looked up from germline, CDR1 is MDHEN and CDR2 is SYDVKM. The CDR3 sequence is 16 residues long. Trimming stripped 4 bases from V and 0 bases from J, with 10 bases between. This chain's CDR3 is CASSSLPGSGANVLTF. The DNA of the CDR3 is TGTGCCAGCAGTTCCCTCCCCGGCTCTGGGGCCAACGTCCTGACTTTC.

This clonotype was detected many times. CDR3 loop: CATRGQDNEQFF. CDR3 DNA sequence: TGTGCCACTCGGGGGCAGGACAATGAGCAGTTCTTC. V is TRBV10-3 and J is TRBJ2-1, with D perhaps being TRBD1 or TRBD2 (6 bases each). Deletions cut 10 bases from V and 5 bases from J, with 12 bases between. The CDR3 is 12 amino acids. Germline CDR1 and CDR2: ENHRY and SYGVKD.

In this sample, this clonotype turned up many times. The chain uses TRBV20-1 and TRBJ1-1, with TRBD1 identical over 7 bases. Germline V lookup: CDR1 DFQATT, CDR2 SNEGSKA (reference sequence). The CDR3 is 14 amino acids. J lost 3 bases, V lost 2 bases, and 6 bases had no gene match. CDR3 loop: CSARLTGRYTEAFF. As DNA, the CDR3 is TGCAGTGCTAGACTGACAGGGAGGTACACTGAAGCTTTCTTT.

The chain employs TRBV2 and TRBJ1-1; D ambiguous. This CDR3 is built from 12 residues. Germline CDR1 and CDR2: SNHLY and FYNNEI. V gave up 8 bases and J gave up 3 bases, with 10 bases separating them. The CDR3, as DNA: TGTGCCAGCCTGCGGGGTTACACTGAAGCTTTCTTT. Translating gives CASLRGYTEAFF.

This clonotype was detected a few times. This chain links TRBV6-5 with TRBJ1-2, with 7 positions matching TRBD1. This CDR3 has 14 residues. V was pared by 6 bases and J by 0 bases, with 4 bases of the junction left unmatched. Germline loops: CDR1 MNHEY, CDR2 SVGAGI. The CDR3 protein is CASRTGLANYGYTF. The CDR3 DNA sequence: TGTGCCAGCAGGACAGGGTTAGCTAACTATGGCTACACCTTC.

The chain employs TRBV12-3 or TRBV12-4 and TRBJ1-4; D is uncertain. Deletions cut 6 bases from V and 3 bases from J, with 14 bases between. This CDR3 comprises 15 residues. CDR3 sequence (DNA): TGTGCCAGCAGGACCCTGGGAGGACCTAATGAAAAACTGTTTTTT. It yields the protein CASRTLGGPNEKLFF.

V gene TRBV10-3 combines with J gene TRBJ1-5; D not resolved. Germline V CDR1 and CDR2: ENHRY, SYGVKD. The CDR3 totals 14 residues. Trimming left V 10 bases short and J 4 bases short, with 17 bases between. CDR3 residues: CATMGDTTNQPQHF. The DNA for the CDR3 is TGTGCCACAATGGGAGACACGACTAATCAGCCCCAGCATTTT.

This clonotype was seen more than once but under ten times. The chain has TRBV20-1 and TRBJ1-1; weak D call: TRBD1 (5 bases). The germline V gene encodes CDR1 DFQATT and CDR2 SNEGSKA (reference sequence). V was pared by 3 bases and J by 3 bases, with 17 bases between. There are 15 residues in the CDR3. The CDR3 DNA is TGCAGTGCTAGGGAGGAGGGGTTGTTGTACACTGAAGCTTTCTTT. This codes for CSAREEGLLYTEAFF.